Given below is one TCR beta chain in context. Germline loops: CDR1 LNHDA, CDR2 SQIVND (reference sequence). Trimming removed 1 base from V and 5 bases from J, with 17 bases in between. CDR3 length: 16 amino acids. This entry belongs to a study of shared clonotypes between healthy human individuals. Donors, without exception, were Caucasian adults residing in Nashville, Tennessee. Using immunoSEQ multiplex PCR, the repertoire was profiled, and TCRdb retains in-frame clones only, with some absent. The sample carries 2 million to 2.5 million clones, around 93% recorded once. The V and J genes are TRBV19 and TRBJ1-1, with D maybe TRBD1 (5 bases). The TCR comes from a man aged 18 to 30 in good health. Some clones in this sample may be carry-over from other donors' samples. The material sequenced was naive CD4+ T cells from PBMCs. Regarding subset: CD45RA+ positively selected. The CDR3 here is CASSIVGSRVETEAFF. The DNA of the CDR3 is TGTGCCAGTAGTATAGTGGGATCCAGGGTCGAGACTGAAGCTTTCTTT.